This entry concerns a single TCR beta chain. Sequencing used immunoSEQ multiplex PCR; TCRdb keeps in-frame clones, though not all of them. In the table there are a few hundred thousand clones, over 75% of which are singletons. The source of the sample is a study of blood T cell repertoires in COVID-19. As for the study in general: Researchers got acute and convalescent COVID-19 samples from the United States, Italy and Spain. PBMCs, B-cell-depleted T cells, or T cells provided the cDNA or gDNA that made up the material.

All recovered Cohort 3 donors got two negative PCRs, got clearance, or saw symptom resolution. The ends were cut back, 5 bases at V and 0 bases at J, with 16 bases in the middle. The CDR3 is made up of 16 amino acids. CDR1 SNHLY and CDR2 FYNNEI come from the germline V gene. The sequence derives from a woman between 18 and 29 years old who had recovered from COVID-19. The V call is TRBV2, the J call TRBJ1-2, with D possibly TRBD1 on 6 matching bases. Sequencing was carried out using PBMCs or T cells enriched from blood (not recorded which). The CDR3, as DNA: TGTGCCAGCAGTTCCCCAATCAGGGGAGCTAACTATGGCTACACCTTC. This codes for CASSSPIRGANYGYTF.